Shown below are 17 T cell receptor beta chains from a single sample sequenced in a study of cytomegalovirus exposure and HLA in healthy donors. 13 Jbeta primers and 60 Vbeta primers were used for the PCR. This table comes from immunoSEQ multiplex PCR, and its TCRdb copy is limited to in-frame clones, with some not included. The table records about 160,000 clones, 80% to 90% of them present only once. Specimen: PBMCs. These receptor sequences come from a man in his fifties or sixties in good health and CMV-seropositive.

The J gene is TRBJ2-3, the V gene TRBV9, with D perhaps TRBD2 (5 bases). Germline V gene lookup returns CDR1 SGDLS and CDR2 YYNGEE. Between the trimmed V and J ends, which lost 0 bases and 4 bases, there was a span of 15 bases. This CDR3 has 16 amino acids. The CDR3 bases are TGTGCCAGCAGCGTAGATGAGGGTAGTCAGTCAGATACGCAGTATTTT. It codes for CASSVDEGSQSDTQYF.

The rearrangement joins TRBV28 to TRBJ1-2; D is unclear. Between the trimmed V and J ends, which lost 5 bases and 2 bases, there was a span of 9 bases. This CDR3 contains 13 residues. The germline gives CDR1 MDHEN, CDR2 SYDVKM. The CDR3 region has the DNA TGTGCCAGCAGTAAGACGGGGAACTATGGCTACACCTTC. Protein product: CASSKTGNYGYTF.

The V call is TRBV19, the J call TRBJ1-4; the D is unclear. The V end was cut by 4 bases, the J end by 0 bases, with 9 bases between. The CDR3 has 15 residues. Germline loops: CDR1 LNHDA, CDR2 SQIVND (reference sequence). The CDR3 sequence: CASSTGTATNEKLFF. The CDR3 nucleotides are TGTGCCAGTAGTACAGGAACTGCAACTAATGAAAAACTGTTTTTT.

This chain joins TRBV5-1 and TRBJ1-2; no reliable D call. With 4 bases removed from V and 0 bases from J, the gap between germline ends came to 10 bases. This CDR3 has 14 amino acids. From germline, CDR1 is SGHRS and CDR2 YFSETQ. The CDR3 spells CASSVTTTNYGYTF. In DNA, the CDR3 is TGCGCCAGCAGCGTTACAACCACTAACTATGGCTACACCTTC.

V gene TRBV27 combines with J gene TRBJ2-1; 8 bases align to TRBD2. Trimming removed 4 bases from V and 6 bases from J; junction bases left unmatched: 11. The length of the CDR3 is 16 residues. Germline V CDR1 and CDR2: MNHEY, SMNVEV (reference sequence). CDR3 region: CASSSGTRRAANEQFF. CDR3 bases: TGTGCCAGCAGTTCTGGGACTAGGAGGGCGGCCAATGAGCAGTTCTTC.

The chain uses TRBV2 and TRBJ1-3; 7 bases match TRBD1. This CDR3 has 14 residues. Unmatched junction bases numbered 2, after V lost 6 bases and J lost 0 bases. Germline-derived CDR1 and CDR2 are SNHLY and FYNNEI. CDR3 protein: CASSTGVSGNTIYF. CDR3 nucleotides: TGTGCCAGCAGCACAGGGGTCTCTGGAAACACCATATATTTT.

CDR3 sequence reads: CASSFQGYEQYF. The CDR3 nucleotides are TGTGCCAGCAGCTTTCAGGGTTACGAGCAGTACTTC. The J gene is TRBJ2-7, the V gene TRBV5-6; TRBD1 is a possible D gene (5 bases). V lost 2 bases to trimming and J lost 4 bases, with 7 bases between them. The germline V gene encodes CDR1 SGHDT and CDR2 YYEEEE. The CDR3 runs 12 residues.

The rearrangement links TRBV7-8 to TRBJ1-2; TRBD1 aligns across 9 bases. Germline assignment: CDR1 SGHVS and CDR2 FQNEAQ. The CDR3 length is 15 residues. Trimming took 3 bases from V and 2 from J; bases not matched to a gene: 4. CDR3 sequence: CASSFVGTGNYGYTF. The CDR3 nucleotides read TGTGCCAGCAGCTTCGTAGGGACAGGGAACTATGGCTACACCTTC.

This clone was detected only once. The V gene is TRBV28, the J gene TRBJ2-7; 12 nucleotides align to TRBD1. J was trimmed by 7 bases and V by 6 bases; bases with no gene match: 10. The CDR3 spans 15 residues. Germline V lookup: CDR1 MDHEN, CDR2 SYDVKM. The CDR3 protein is CASRIPGQGAEEQYF. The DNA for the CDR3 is TGTGCCAGCAGAATACCGGGACAGGGGGCAGAAGAGCAGTACTTC.

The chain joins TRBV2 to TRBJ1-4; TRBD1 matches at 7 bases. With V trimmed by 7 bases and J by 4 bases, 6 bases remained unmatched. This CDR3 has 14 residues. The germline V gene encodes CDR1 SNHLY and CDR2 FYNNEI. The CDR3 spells CASTTGQLNEKLFF. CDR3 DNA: TGTGCCAGCACCACGGGACAGCTTAATGAAAAACTGTTTTTT.

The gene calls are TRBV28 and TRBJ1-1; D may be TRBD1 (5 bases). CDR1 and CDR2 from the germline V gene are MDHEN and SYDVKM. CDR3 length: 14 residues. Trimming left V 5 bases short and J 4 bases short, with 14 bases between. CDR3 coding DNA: TGTGCCAGCAGTCCATCCAGGGAGGCCACTGAAGCTTTCTTT. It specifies CASSPSREATEAFF. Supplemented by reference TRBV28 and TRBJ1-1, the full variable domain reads DVKVTQSSRYLVKRTGEKVFLECVQDMDHENMFWYRQDPGLGLRLIYFSYDVKMKEKGDIPEGYSVSREKKERFSLILESASTNQTSMYLCASSPSREATEAFFGQGTRLTVV.

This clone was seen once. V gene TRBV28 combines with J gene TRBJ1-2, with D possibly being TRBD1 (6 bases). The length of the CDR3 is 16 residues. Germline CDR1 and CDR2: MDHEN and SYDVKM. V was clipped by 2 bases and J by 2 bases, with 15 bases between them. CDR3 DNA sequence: TGTGCCAGCAGTTTAACTTTCACAGGGCAGAACTATGGCTACACCTTC. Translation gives CASSLTFTGQNYGYTF.

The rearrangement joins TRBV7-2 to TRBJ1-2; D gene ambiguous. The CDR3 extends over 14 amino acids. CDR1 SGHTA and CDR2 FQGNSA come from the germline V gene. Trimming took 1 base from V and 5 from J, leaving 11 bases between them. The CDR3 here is CASSLGLTDYGYTF. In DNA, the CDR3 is TGTGCCAGCAGCTTAGGTCTTACTGATTATGGCTACACCTTC.

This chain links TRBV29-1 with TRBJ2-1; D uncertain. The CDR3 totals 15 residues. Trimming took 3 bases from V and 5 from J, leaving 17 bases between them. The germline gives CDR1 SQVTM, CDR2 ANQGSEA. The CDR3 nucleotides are TGCAGCGTTGACCCCGAGGTCCCCCTCGACAATGAGCAGTTCTTC. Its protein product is CSVDPEVPLDNEQFF.

Here the CDR3 reads CASSMWTGSYNEQFF. The CDR3 DNA reads TGTGCCAGTAGTATGTGGACAGGGAGCTACAATGAGCAGTTCTTC. The rearrangement uses TRBV19 and TRBJ2-1; 8 nucleotides line up with TRBD1. The V segment lost 3 bases and the J segment 3 bases; nucleotides outside the gene matches: 4. The V gene's germline CDR1 is LNHDA and CDR2 SQIVND (reference sequence). The CDR3 length is 15 residues.

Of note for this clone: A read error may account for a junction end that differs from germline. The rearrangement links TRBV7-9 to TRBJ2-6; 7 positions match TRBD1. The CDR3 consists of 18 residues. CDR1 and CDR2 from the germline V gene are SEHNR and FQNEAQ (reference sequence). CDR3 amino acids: CASSLERTGLSGANGLTF. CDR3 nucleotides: TGTGCCAGCAGCTTAGAAAGGACAGGACTCTCTGGGGCCAACGGCCTGACTTTC.

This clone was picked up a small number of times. CDR3 bases: TGTGCCTGGAGCCCCCCGGGACAGGATTCACCCCTCCACTTT. It specifies CAWSPPGQDSPLHF. The V call is TRBV30, the J call TRBJ1-6, with 8 bases aligning to TRBD1. CDR1 and CDR2 (germline): GTSNPN, SVGIG (reference sequence). Trimming cost V 3 bases and J 8 bases; bases outside gene matches: 6. The CDR3 extends over 14 amino acids.